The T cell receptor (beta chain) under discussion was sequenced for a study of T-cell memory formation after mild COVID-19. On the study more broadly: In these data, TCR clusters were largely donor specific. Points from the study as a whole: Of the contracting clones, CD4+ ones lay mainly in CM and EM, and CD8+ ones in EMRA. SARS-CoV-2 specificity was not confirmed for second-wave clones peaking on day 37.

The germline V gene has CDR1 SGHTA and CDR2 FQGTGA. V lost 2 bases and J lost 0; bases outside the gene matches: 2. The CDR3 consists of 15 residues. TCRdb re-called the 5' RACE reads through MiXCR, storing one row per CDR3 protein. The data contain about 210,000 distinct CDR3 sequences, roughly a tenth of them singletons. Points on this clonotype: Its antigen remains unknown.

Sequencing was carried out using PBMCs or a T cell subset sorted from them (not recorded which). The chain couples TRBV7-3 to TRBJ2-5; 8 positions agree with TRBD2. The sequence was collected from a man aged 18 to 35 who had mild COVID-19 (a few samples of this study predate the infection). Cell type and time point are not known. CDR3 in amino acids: CASSLQRGNQETQYF. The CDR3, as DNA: TGTGCCAGCAGCTTACAGCGGGGGAACCAAGAGACCCAGTACTTC.